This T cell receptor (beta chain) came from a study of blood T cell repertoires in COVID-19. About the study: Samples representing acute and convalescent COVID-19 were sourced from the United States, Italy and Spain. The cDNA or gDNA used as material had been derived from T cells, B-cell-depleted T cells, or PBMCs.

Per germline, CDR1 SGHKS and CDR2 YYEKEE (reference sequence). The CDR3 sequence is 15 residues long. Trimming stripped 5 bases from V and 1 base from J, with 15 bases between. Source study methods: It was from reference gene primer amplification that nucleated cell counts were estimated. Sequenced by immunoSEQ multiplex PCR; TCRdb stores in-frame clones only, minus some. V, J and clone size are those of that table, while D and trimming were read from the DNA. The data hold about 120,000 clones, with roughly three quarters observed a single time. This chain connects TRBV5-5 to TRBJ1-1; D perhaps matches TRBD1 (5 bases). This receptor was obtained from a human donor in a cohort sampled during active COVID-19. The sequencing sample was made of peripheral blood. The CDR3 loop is CASRSIAGWNTEAFF. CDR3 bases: TGTGCCAGCAGGTCTATTGCAGGGTGGAACACTGAAGCTTTCTTT.